This is a list of T cell receptor beta chains from one sample in a study of T cells in localized non-small cell lung cancer. Sequencing used immunoSEQ multiplex PCR; TCRdb keeps in-frame clones, though not all of them. Of about 39,000 clones detected, 75% to 85% appear once; the ten largest clones hold 30% to 35%. The input for sequencing was PBMCs, taken before any cancer treatment. All receptors come from a woman aged 35-75 years with stage II squamous cell lung carcinoma. Both conserved end residues are trimmed from each CDR3. The D gene is left open where the match is weak.

j_call d_call v_call cdr3_aa
TRBJ1-5 . TRBV28 ASRYGGRQPQH
TRBJ1-6 . TRBV15 ATSRQGLGNSPLH
TRBJ2-1 TRBD2 TRBV15 ATSRGLAGDYNEQF
TRBJ1-4 . TRBV28 ASSSQLAEKLF
TRBJ2-7 TRBD2 TRBV4-2 ASSQKKTSVDYEQY
TRBJ1-1 . TRBV2 ASSDLGGNTEAF
TRBJ1-5 . TRBV6-1 ASSETGLAQPQH
TRBJ1-1 TRBD1 TRBV28 ASSLPDRGTEAF
TRBJ2-3 . TRBV10-2 ASRGNADTQY
TRBJ2-2 . TRBV19 ASSITGPGELF
TRBJ1-4 TRBD1 TRBV5-1 ASGLQGQVDEKLF
TRBJ2-1 . TRBV27 ASSAGGPSYNEQF
TRBJ2-7 . TRBV7-5 ARSTGQLLRGPFSYEQY
TRBJ1-4 TRBD1 TRBV7-9 ASSTGTGREKLF
TRBJ1-3 TRBD1 TRBV5-1 ASSSQGARGNTIY
TRBJ1-6 . TRBV21-1 ARENSPLH
TRBJ1-1 TRBD1 TRBV4-3 ASSHGRGLNTEAF
TRBJ2-5 . TRBV2 ASSQRGGEETQY